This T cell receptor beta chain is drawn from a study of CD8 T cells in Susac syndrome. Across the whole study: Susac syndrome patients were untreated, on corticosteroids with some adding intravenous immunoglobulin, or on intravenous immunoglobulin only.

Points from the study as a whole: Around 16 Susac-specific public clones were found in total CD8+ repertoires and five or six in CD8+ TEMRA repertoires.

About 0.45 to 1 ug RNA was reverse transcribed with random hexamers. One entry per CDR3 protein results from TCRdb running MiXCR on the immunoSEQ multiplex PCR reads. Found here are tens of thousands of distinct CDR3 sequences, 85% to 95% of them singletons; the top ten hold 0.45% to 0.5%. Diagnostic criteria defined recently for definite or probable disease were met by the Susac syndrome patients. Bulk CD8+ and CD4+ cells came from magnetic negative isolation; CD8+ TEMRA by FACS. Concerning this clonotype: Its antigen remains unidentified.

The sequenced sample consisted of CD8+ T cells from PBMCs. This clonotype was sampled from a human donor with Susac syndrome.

CDR3 in DNA: TGCAGCGTTCTGTGGAGGGGTACGCAGTATTTT. Translated: CSVLWRGTQYF. The chain recombines TRBV29-1 with TRBJ2-3; a weak D match, TRBD2 (6 bases). Germline values: CDR1 SQVTM, CDR2 ANQGSEA. V lost 5 bases and J 8 bases, leaving 11 bases between the germline ends. The CDR3 runs to 11 residues.